Sequencing of this T cell receptor (beta chain) was carried out in a study of human T cells and chemical hapten exposure. There are many counts of this clonotype. CDR1 is MNHEY, CDR2 SMNVEV, per germline (reference sequence). The CDR3 length is 15 residues. The germline V and J ends were trimmed by 3 bases and 2 bases, with 12 bases remaining between them. This sample's time point: patch test 2, 6 weeks after DPC sensitization. This sample's treatment: therapeutic diphenylcyclopropenone sensitization with weekly scalp DPC. Authors' analysis steps: There were a median of approximately 100,000 TCRs per sample, with a range from roughly 20,000 to 700,000. MiXCR was run by TCRdb on the RACE reads, yielding one entry per CDR3 protein. For this entry, the V and J calls and clone size follow TCRdb and not the study's own pipeline. The sample contains around 360,000 distinct CDR3 sequences, roughly 6% of which appear only once.

The starting material was whole blood, obtained in connection with sensitization to the hapten diphenylcyclopropenone (DPC). The chain recombines TRBV27 with TRBJ2-3, with a possible D match to TRBD2 (6 bases). This receptor was taken from a woman aged 18-30 years with alopecia areata. Some clones in this sample may be carry-over from other donors' samples. CDR3: CASSFRRGATDTQYF. The CDR3 bases are TGTGCCAGCAGTTTCCGGCGGGGCGCCACAGATACGCAGTATTTT.